This T cell receptor (beta chain) comes out of a study of T cell responses to AZD1222 COVID-19 vaccine. Study findings and constraints: With two AZD1222 doses given, Spike-specific TCR breadth and depth both rose.

Trimming left V 4 bases short and J 9 bases short, with 16 bases between. The germline V gene encodes CDR1 MNHEY and CDR2 SMNVEV (reference sequence). The CDR3 is 14 amino acids. Profiling relied on immunoSEQ multiplex PCR, and the TCRdb table lists in-frame clones only, not all of them. The table records approximately 68,000 clones, around 87% of them present only once. Details on this clone: As yet, its antigen is unknown.

The chain recombines TRBV27 with TRBJ2-4, with D perhaps assigned TRBD1 or TRBD2 (6 bases each). The clonotype originates from an adult in good health. The sample here was peripheral blood, taken on day 0 of AZD1222 vaccination. The CDR3, as DNA: TGTGCCAGCAGTTGGACGGAGGGGGGTGTCATTCAGTACTTC. Its translation is CASSWTEGGVIQYF.